These 27 T cell receptor beta chains came from one sample sequenced in a study of shared clonotypes between healthy human individuals. Generated by immunoSEQ multiplex PCR, the TCRdb table keeps only in-frame clones and is missing some. Of millions of clones listed, approximately 93% are singletons. The sequencing sample was made of naive CD4+ T cells from PBMCs. The subset: CD45RA+ positively selected. The receptors originated from a young man in good health. Some clones in this sample may be carry-over from other donors' samples.

The V gene is TRBV2, the J gene TRBJ2-7; 12 nucleotides align to TRBD2. V was clipped by 6 bases and J by 0 bases; unmatched bases: 9. The germline V gene has CDR1 SNHLY and CDR2 FYNNEI. There are 17 residues in the CDR3. CDR3 residues: CASRGLAGTGSSYEQYF. CDR3 DNA: TGTGCCAGCAGAGGACTAGCGGGGACGGGAAGCTCCTACGAGCAGTACTTC.

The genes are TRBV5-1 and TRBJ2-5; D call uncertain. CDR1 is SGHRS, CDR2 YFSETQ, per germline. V was pared by 4 bases and J by 3 bases, with 13 bases between. The CDR3 is made up of 14 amino acids. This chain's CDR3 is CASSRRAAEETQYF. CDR3 coding DNA: TGCGCCAGCAGCCGACGGGCGGCGGAAGAGACCCAGTACTTC.

This CDR3 is CASSSIRGNSNYGYTF. In nucleotides, the CDR3 is TGTGCCAGCAGTTCGATCAGGGGGAATTCTAACTATGGCTACACCTTC. The chain joins TRBV25-1 to TRBJ1-2, with 7 nucleotides matching TRBD1. V dropped 5 bases and J dropped 0; count of bases not matched to a gene: 9. CDR1 is MGHDK and CDR2 is SYGVNS in the germline V gene. This CDR3 has 16 amino acids.

The J gene is TRBJ2-5, the V gene TRBV15; 7 positions match TRBD2. CDR1 is LNHNV, CDR2 YYDKDF, per germline (reference sequence). The CDR3 consists of 16 residues. With 0 bases clipped from V and 2 bases from J, the junction kept 6 bases outside the gene matches. The CDR3 sequence is CATSRDRAGSQETQYF. The CDR3 DNA sequence: TGTGCCACCAGCAGAGATCGAGCGGGGTCACAAGAGACCCAGTACTTC.

This chain links TRBV5-8 with TRBJ1-5; D is unclear. V was trimmed by 4 bases and J by 6 bases, leaving 17 bases between them. This CDR3 has 15 amino acids. Germline-derived CDR1 and CDR2 are SGHTS and YDEGEE. Written as DNA, the CDR3 is TGTGCCAGCAGCACGTGGACCACCCCTCGTCAGCCCCAGCATTTT. This encodes CASSTWTTPRQPQHF.

The J gene is TRBJ2-6, the V gene TRBV29-1, with unresolved D. Trimming left V 5 bases short and J 2 bases short, with 10 bases between. The CDR3 spans 14 residues. The germline CDR1 and CDR2 sequences are SQVTM and ANQGSEA. DNA for the CDR3: TGCAGCGTTTCGGGCCCCACTGGGGCCAACGTCCTGACTTTC. Protein sequence: CSVSGPTGANVLTF.

CDR3 bases: TGTGCCAGCAGTTACGGGGGCAGGGGGACCACAGATACGCAGTATTTT. It is translated as CASSYGGRGTTDTQYF. The V call is TRBV6-5, the J call TRBJ2-3, with 7 bases identical to TRBD1. The germline V gene encodes CDR1 MNHEY and CDR2 SVGAGI. Trimming removed 2 bases from V and 2 bases from J; junction bases left unmatched: 7. The CDR3 runs 16 residues.

CDR3 amino acids: CASSSQQTGRGGELFF. The CDR3 coding sequence is TGTGCCAGCAGCTCCCAGCAGACAGGGAGAGGCGGGGAGCTGTTTTTT. The gene calls are TRBV11-3 and TRBJ2-2; 7 nucleotides match TRBD1. The CDR3 consists of 16 residues. Germline V lookup: CDR1 SGHNT, CDR2 YENEEA. V shed 4 bases, J shed 7 bases, and the junction held 12 bases outside the gene matches.

This clone was seen just once. The genes are TRBV5-6 and TRBJ2-7, with 7 bases lining up with TRBD1. The germline CDR1 and CDR2 sequences are SGHDT and YYEEEE. The CDR3 covers 16 residues. With V trimmed by 4 bases and J by 3 bases, 13 bases remained unmatched. The CDR3 DNA follows: TGTGCCAGCAGCCCAAGTGCCGGGACAGTTCACTACGAGCAGTACTTC. Translated: CASSPSAGTVHYEQYF.

The gene calls are TRBV9 and TRBJ2-1; no definite D call. CDR3 length: 15 residues. Germline loops: CDR1 SGDLS, CDR2 YYNGEE. The V and J ends lost 0 bases and 5 bases respectively, with 12 bases between them. CDR3 protein: CASSVGGFPDNEQFF. In DNA, the CDR3 is TGTGCCAGCAGCGTAGGGGGATTCCCGGACAATGAGCAGTTCTTC.

The V and J genes are TRBV9 and TRBJ1-1, with 8 bases matching TRBD1. With V trimmed by 0 bases and J by 9 bases, 7 bases remained unmatched. From germline, CDR1 is SGDLS and CDR2 YYNGEE. The CDR3 has 14 residues. The CDR3 DNA follows: TGTGCCAGCAGCGTAGAGGGGACAGGTTTAAAAGCTTTCTTT. Protein: CASSVEGTGLKAFF.

The chain has TRBV2 and TRBJ2-7; 8 bases match TRBD2. Germline CDR1 reads SNHLY; CDR2 reads FYNNEI. With V trimmed by 6 bases and J by 3 bases, 10 bases remained unmatched. This CDR3 has 15 amino acids. Here the CDR3 reads CASSSLLAGLYEQYF. CDR3 in DNA: TGTGCCAGCAGCTCTCTCCTAGCGGGCCTCTACGAGCAGTACTTC.

The chain has TRBV5-3 and TRBJ2-7; no definite D call. TRBV5-3 is an open reading frame, and its role is uncertain. V shed 2 bases and J shed 6 bases, with 9 bases lying between them. The CDR3 covers 12 residues. CDR3 residues: CARSFVMGEQYF. The CDR3 DNA is TGTGCCAGAAGCTTTGTCATGGGCGAGCAGTACTTC.

The chain uses TRBV18 and TRBJ2-1, with 10 bases lining up with TRBD2. Germline loops: CDR1 KGHSH, CDR2 LQKENI. The CDR3 sequence is 18 residues long. The trim removed 0 bases at V and 5 bases at J, leaving 10 bases unmatched. Here the CDR3 DNA reads TGTGCCAGCTCACCACCGATGGCTAGCGGGGGAGCCAACAATGAGCAGTTCTTC. Its protein product is CASSPPMASGGANNEQFF.

V usage is TRBV28 and J usage is TRBJ1-2, with 7 positions matching TRBD1. This CDR3 is 15 amino acids long. The V and J ends lost 5 bases and 4 bases, in that order; junction bases with no gene match: 10. Germline V lookup: CDR1 MDHEN, CDR2 SYDVKM. The chain's CDR3 is CASSEYRGSVYGYTF. CDR3 bases: TGTGCCAGCAGTGAATACAGGGGTTCAGTCTATGGCTACACCTTC.

This chain joins TRBV6-1 and TRBJ2-7; D tentatively fits TRBD1 or TRBD2 (5 bases each). V gave up 7 bases and J gave up 3 bases, with 19 bases separating them. The CDR3 runs 15 residues. Germline CDR1 is MNHNS and CDR2 is SASEGT. This CDR3 is CASNLAGTSIYEQYF. As DNA, the CDR3 is TGTGCCAGCAACCTCGCCGGGACGTCAATCTACGAGCAGTACTTC.

This rearrangement joins TRBV10-1 to TRBJ1-1; TRBD1 is a possible D gene (5 bases). Germline V gives CDR1 WNHNN, CDR2 SYGVQD (reference sequence). The CDR3 totals 15 residues. Trimming took off 0 bases at V and 4 bases at J, with 12 bases between the two ends. CDR3 sequence reads: CASSESWGEGTEAFF. CDR3 DNA sequence: TGCGCCAGCAGTGAGTCGTGGGGGGAGGGCACTGAAGCTTTCTTT.

This clone was detected a few times. In the same sample, other DNA sequences code for this CDR3. The chain couples TRBV28 to TRBJ1-5, with no clear D. The CDR3 contains 13 residues. Germline-derived CDR1 and CDR2 are MDHEN and SYDVKM. Trimming removed 5 bases at V and 3 bases at J, with 8 bases between. CDR3: CASSPRNNQPQHF. CDR3 coding DNA: TGTGCCAGCAGTCCCAGGAACAATCAGCCCCAGCATTTT. The full variable domain, completed using reference TRBV28 and TRBJ1-5, is DVKVTQSSRYLVKRTGEKVFLECVQDMDHENMFWYRQDPGLGLRLIYFSYDVKMKEKGDIPEGYSVSREKKERFSLILESASTNQTSMYLCASSPRNNQPQHFGDGTRLSIL.

This chain joins TRBV6-1 and TRBJ2-3; D is undetermined. From germline, CDR1 is MNHNS and CDR2 SASEGT. V lost 3 bases to trimming and J lost 5 bases, with 12 bases between them. This CDR3 contains 14 residues. The CDR3 nucleotides read TGTGCCAGCAGTGACTCTCGGAAGGGAGATACGCAGTATTTT. Encoded protein: CASSDSRKGDTQYF.

This sequence joins TRBV28 and TRBJ2-7; 11 bases agree with TRBD2. V shed 7 bases, J shed 3 bases, and the junction held 5 bases outside the gene matches. Germline V gene lookup returns CDR1 MDHEN and CDR2 SYDVKM. This CDR3 has 14 amino acids. CDR3 nucleotides: TGTGCCAGCAACCCACTAGCGGGAGTCTACGAGCAGTACTTC. It specifies CASNPLAGVYEQYF.

The V gene is TRBV5-1, the J gene TRBJ2-2; possible D gene TRBD2, 5 bases. Trimming pared 1 base from V and 6 bases from J, leaving 10 bases between. The germline V gene encodes CDR1 SGHRS and CDR2 YFSETQ. There are 14 residues in the CDR3. The CDR3 DNA reads as TGCGCCAGCAGCTTGCTCCAGGAGGCCGGGGAGCTGTTTTTT. This translates into CASSLLQEAGELFF. The whole variable domain, remainder taken from reference TRBV5-1 and TRBJ2-2, is KAGVTQTPRYLIKTRGQQVTLSCSPISGHRSVSWYQQTPGQGLQFLFEYFSETQRNKGNFPGRFSGRQFSNSRSEMNVSTLELGDSALYLCASSLLQEAGELFFGEGSRLTVL.

The chain employs TRBV5-4 and TRBJ2-1; D perhaps matches TRBD1 (5 bases). V lost 2 bases, J lost 5 bases, and 11 bases lay in between. The CDR3 covers 14 residues. Germline V gene data show CDR1 as SGHNT and CDR2 as YYREEE (reference sequence). The CDR3 nucleotides are TGTGCCAGCAGCTTAGGGGATCCAGACAATGAGCAGTTCTTC. Protein sequence: CASSLGDPDNEQFF.

The chain is built from TRBV7-9 and TRBJ1-4, with D perhaps TRBD1 (5 bases). The CDR3 consists of 15 residues. V gave up 2 bases and J gave up 8 bases, with 15 bases separating them. Germline assignment: CDR1 SEHNR and CDR2 FQNEAQ (reference sequence). The CDR3 protein is CASSLSGAPREKLFF. CDR3 nucleotides: TGTGCCAGCAGCTTAAGCGGGGCACCTAGGGAAAAACTGTTTTTT.

This chain uses TRBV19 with TRBJ2-4, with D perhaps matching TRBD2 (5 bases). Trimming took off 7 bases at V and 4 bases at J, with 17 bases between the two ends. CDR1 LNHDA and CDR2 SQIVND come from the germline V gene (reference sequence). The CDR3 spans 15 residues. This chain's CDR3 is CASTPGGRTKNIQYF. The CDR3 DNA is TGTGCCAGTACCCCGGGCGGGCGGACTAAAAACATTCAGTACTTC.

This sequence joins TRBV5-1 and TRBJ1-1; D might be TRBD1 (6 bases). The CDR3 sequence is 15 residues long. Per germline, CDR1 SGHRS and CDR2 YFSETQ. Trimming cost V 2 bases and J 3 bases, with 14 bases left between them. The CDR3 protein is CASSFGIQGYTEAFF. The CDR3 DNA sequence: TGCGCCAGCAGCTTTGGCATTCAGGGGTACACTGAAGCTTTCTTT.

The chain employs TRBV5-1 and TRBJ2-3; 8 positions match TRBD2. Germline V CDR1 and CDR2: SGHRS, YFSETQ. The V and J ends lost 0 bases and 4 bases, in that order; junction bases with no gene match: 7. This CDR3 spans 16 amino acids. CDR3 protein: CASSLAGSGGSDTQYF. CDR3 coding DNA: TGCGCCAGCAGCTTGGCCGGGTCGGGAGGGTCAGATACGCAGTATTTT.

The gene calls are TRBV14 and TRBJ2-1, with 9 nucleotides matching TRBD1. The CDR3 loop spans 13 amino acids. V trimming: 5 bases; J trimming: 4 bases; junction bases outside the gene matches: 0. Germline CDR1 SGHDN, CDR2 FVKESK. The CDR3 sequence: CASSGTGYNEQFF. CDR3 in DNA: TGTGCCAGCAGCGGGACAGGGTACAATGAGCAGTTCTTC.